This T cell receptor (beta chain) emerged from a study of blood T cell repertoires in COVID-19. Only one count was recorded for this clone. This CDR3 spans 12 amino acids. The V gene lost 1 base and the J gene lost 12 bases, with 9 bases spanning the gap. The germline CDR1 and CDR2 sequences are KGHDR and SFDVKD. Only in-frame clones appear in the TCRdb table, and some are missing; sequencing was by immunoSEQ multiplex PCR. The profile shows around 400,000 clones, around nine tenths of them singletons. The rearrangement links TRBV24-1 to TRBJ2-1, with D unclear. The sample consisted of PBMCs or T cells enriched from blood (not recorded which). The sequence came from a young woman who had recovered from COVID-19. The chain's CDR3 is CATSDFLERQFF. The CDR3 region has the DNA TGTGCCACCAGTGATTTTCTAGAGAGGCAGTTCTTC.